This T cell receptor (beta chain) was captured by sequencing in a study of blood T cell repertoires in COVID-19. Study-wide context: Samples came from the United States, Italy and Spain, spanning acute and convalescent COVID-19. Sources were T cells, B-cell-depleted T cells, or PBMCs; the material itself was cDNA or gDNA.

Germline CDR1 is SGHRS and CDR2 is YFSETQ. This CDR3 has 13 residues. The ends lost 4 bases at V and 9 bases at J; junction bases unmatched: 6. Original data processing: Amplifying reference gene primers gave estimates of nucleated cell counts. The data were produced by immunoSEQ multiplex PCR, yet TCRdb's version contains in-frame clones alone and is incomplete. The DNA gave D and trimming, while V, J and clone size come from that table. The sample lists hundreds of thousands of clones; roughly 87% were seen once. Input material: peripheral blood. This TCR was recovered from a woman between 18 and 29 years old who had recovered from COVID-19. The chain uses TRBV5-1 and TRBJ2-1, with 8 bases lining up with TRBD2. CDR3 DNA: TGCGCCAGCAGCGCGACTAGCGAGGGTGAGCAGTTCTTC. It codes for CASSATSEGEQFF.